This T cell receptor (beta chain) was captured in a study of blood T cell repertoires in COVID-19. Study summary: Samples representing acute and convalescent COVID-19 were sourced from the United States, Italy and Spain. T cells, B-cell-depleted T cells, or PBMCs supplied cDNA or gDNA.

TCRdb's table, derived via immunoSEQ multiplex PCR, lists solely in-frame clones and lacks some. This repertoire shows around 100,000 clones, roughly 76% found once; its top ten account for around 4.7%. The CDR3 spans 13 residues. Per germline, CDR1 MNHEY and CDR2 SVGAGI. Trimming shortened V by 2 bases and J by 3 bases, and 8 bases separated the two germline ends. V is TRBV6-5 and J is TRBJ2-7; possibly TRBD1 for D (6 bases). This clonotype was obtained from a man of 80 years or more with COVID-19, enrolled during active disease. Sequencing was performed on peripheral blood. CDR3 sequence (DNA): TGTGCCAGCAGTTACAACAGGGACTACGAGCAGTACTTC. Translation gives CASSYNRDYEQYF.